This TCR beta chain was retrieved from a study of blood T cells in healthy people across ages. Study-wide points: With naive T cell percentage, TCR beta diversity showed a strong correlation. Among T cells, TCR beta diversity per million cells dropped roughly linearly as age rose.

Together with a sample-barcoded 5' primer, a J-beta primer mix was included in a second PCR lasting about 6 to 11 cycles. TCRdb passed the 5' RACE reads through MiXCR, listing each CDR3 protein once. Of 650,000 to 700,000 distinct CDR3 sequences listed, over 40% are singletons. CDR3 length: 11 amino acids. Germline CDR1 SQVTM, CDR2 ANQGSEA. This clonotype was seen many times. Its antigen is not identified. Staff drew ten milliliters of peripheral blood from each donor. Each sample had at least 6.5 million PBMCs isolated. The sample was blood. This TCR was recovered from a woman of 80 years or more in good health. The chain is built from TRBV29-1 and TRBJ2-2; TRBD2 matches at 7 bases. CDR3 nucleotide sequence: TGCCGGGCGGGAGTCACCGGGGAGCTGTTTTTT. Amino acid sequence: CRAGVTGELFF.